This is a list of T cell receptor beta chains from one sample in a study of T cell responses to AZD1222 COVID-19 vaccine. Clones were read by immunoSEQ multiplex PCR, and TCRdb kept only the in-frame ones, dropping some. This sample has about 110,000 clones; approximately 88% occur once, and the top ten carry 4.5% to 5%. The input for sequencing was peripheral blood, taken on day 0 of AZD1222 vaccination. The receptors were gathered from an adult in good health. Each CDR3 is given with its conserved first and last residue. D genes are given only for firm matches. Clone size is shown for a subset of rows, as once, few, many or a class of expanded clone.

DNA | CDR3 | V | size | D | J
TGTGCCAGCAGCTCCGTTCATTCCGGGACAGGGGCGATCGGGGAGCTGTTTTTT | CASSSVHSGTGAIGELFF | TRBV7-9 | NA | TRBD1 | TRBJ2-2
TGTGCCAGCCCCTACGTACGCCTCCACTTT | CASPYVRLHF | TRBV7-7 | NA | NA | TRBJ1-6
TGCAGTGCTAGACAGGGGTTTGGCTACACCTTC | CSARQGFGYTF | TRBV20-1 | NA | NA | TRBJ1-2
TGTGCCAGCAGCCAAAATACCGGGGAGCTGTTTTTT | CASSQNTGELFF | TRBV3-1/TRBV3-2 | NA | NA | TRBJ2-2
TGTGCCAGCATAGACAGGGGCCAATCCTACGAGCAGTACTTC | CASIDRGQSYEQYF | TRBV6-5 | NA | TRBD1 | TRBJ2-7
TGTGCCAGCAGTGACTCTCCGGGCACCGGGGAGCTGTTTTTT | CASSDSPGTGELFF | TRBV6-4 | NA | NA | TRBJ2-2
TGTGCCAGCTCAACCTCCGGGACTAGCGGCGCCACAGATACGCAGTATTTT | CASSTSGTSGATDTQYF | TRBV18 | NA | TRBD2 | TRBJ2-3
TGTGCCAGCAGTTACGTCGGGGAGAATCAGCCCCAGCATTTT | CASSYVGENQPQHF | TRBV6-6 | NA | NA | TRBJ1-5
TGTGCCAGCAGCCCCTTCCGGACGATCAATGAGCAGTTCTTC | CASSPFRTINEQFF | TRBV7-2 | NA | NA | TRBJ2-1
TGTGCTAGTGGGGACACTAATTACTATGGCTACACCTTC | CASGDTNYYGYTF | TRBV6-6 | once | NA | TRBJ1-2
TGTGCCAGCAGCTTTCACAGGGATGGCTACACCTTC | CASSFHRDGYTF | TRBV13 | NA | NA | TRBJ1-2
TGTGCCAGCAGGCCACAGGGGACAGATACCGCCGGGGAGCTGTTTTTT | CASRPQGTDTAGELFF | TRBV7-3 | NA | TRBD1 | TRBJ2-2
TGCGCCAGCAGCTATAGTAGGGCCGTGAACACTGAAGCTTTCTTT | CASSYSRAVNTEAFF | TRBV4-1 | NA | NA | TRBJ1-1
TGTGCCAGCAGTGATGGTCCGGGCGGTCAGCCCCAGCATTTT | CASSDGPGGQPQHF | TRBV2 | NA | NA | TRBJ1-5
TGTGCCAGCAGCTTCCAGGGCTCGGACACTGAAGCTTTCTTT | CASSFQGSDTEAFF | TRBV7-2 | few | NA | TRBJ1-1
TGTGCCAGCAGTAAACCGACACCGACCAGATTAGCTCATCAGCCCCAGCATTTT | CASSKPTPTRLAHQPQHF | TRBV6-2/TRBV6-3 | NA | NA | TRBJ1-5
TGTGCCAGCATAGGAGCGGAGACAGTCGTAGGGCCCCAGCATTTT | CASIGAETVVGPQHF | TRBV28 | few | NA | TRBJ1-5
TGCGCCAGCAGGAGCAGGGGGACTAGCACAGATACGCAGTATTTT | CASRSRGTSTDTQYF | TRBV5-1 | NA | NA | TRBJ2-3
TGTGCCAGCAGTTACGGGGCCGGGGAGCTGTTTTTT | CASSYGAGELFF | TRBV6-2/TRBV6-3 | NA | NA | TRBJ2-2
TGTGCCACTAATCTAGGGGCGCAAGGGGAAAAACTGTTTTTT | CATNLGAQGEKLFF | TRBV19 | NA | NA | TRBJ1-4
TGTGCCAGCTCACCAGGGGGACTAGCCAAAAACATTCAGTACTTC | CASSPGGLAKNIQYF | TRBV18 | few | NA | TRBJ2-4
TGTGCCATCAGTGAGTCCACCGGTAATCAGCCCCAGCATTTT | CAISESTGNQPQHF | TRBV10-3 | NA | NA | TRBJ1-5
TGTGCCAGCAGCCTCAACACAGATACGCAGTATTTT | CASSLNTDTQYF | TRBV3-1/TRBV3-2 | NA | NA | TRBJ2-3
TGTGCCAGCAGCCCCATTGGTTGGGGGCAGGGGAACACCGGGGAGCTGTTTTTT | CASSPIGWGQGNTGELFF | TRBV7-3 | NA | NA | TRBJ2-2
TGTGCCAGCAAAGGCTCTGGGGGAGTCTATGGCTACACCTTC | CASKGSGGVYGYTF | TRBV21-1 | once | NA | TRBJ1-2
TGTGCCAGCAGCTCGGGACTAGCGGGGTTCGAGACCCAGTACTTC | CASSSGLAGFETQYF | TRBV13 | NA | TRBD2 | TRBJ2-5
TGTGCCAGCAGCCAAGGACAGGGGGCGTTTAATGAGCAGTTCTTC | CASSQGQGAFNEQFF | TRBV3-1/TRBV3-2 | NA | TRBD1 | TRBJ2-1
TGTGCTAGTGGTTTGGACGGCATAGCCATTCAGTACTTC | CASGLDGIAIQYF | TRBV12-5 | NA | NA | TRBJ2-4
TGTGCCAGCAGCTCCCTGACAGGGAACCCCTACGAGCAGTACTTC | CASSSLTGNPYEQYF | TRBV11-2 | NA | TRBD1 | TRBJ2-7
TGTGCCAGTAGTATAAGCGCACAGGGCAATCAGCCCCAGCATTTT | CASSISAQGNQPQHF | TRBV19 | NA | NA | TRBJ1-5
TGTGCCAGCAGCCAAAGTGCTAGCGGGGGAACAGATACGCAGTATTTT | CASSQSASGGTDTQYF | TRBV3-1/TRBV3-2 | NA | TRBD2 | TRBJ2-3
TGTGCCAGCTCACCCGCGACAGGCGAGGAAAAACTGTTTTTT | CASSPATGEEKLFF | TRBV18 | NA | NA | TRBJ1-4
TGTGCCAGCAGCCAAGATTTTGACAGGGGGCGAGATGGCTACACCTTC | CASSQDFDRGRDGYTF | TRBV4-2 | NA | TRBD1 | TRBJ1-2
TGTGCCAGCAGCTTCGGGAACACTGAAGCTTTCTTT | CASSFGNTEAFF | TRBV7-3 | NA | NA | TRBJ1-1
TGTGCCAGCAGCCCCGGACAGGGATCGACCGGGGAGCTGTTTTTT | CASSPGQGSTGELFF | TRBV2 | NA | TRBD1 | TRBJ2-2
TGTGCCAGTGTTGGGACAGGGGCCAACGAGAACTATGGCTACACCTTC | CASVGTGANENYGYTF | TRBV19 | NA | TRBD1 | TRBJ1-2
TGTGCCAGCAGCCTCACCCCAGGCGGCGCCGAGGAAAAACTGTTTTTT | CASSLTPGGAEEKLFF | TRBV28 | NA | NA | TRBJ1-4
TGCGCCAGCAGCTTGGGACAGGGATCCCCCGGGGAGCTGTTTTTT | CASSLGQGSPGELFF | TRBV5-1 | NA | TRBD1 | TRBJ2-2
TGTGCCAGCAGCTTAGTCGCCATTAACTATGGCTACACCTTC | CASSLVAINYGYTF | TRBV7-2 | NA | NA | TRBJ1-2
TGTGCCAGCAGTCTCTCCGGGACGCTTGAAGCTTTCTTT | CASSLSGTLEAFF | TRBV27 | NA | NA | TRBJ1-1
TGTGCCAGCAGAGCCGGGACAGAAAAACTGTTTTTT | CASRAGTEKLFF | TRBV6-5 | NA | NA | TRBJ1-4
TGTGCCAGCAGCTCCCAGGGGGGCGCTGAAGCTTTCTTT | CASSSQGGAEAFF | TRBV7-9 | NA | TRBD1 | TRBJ1-1
TGTGCCAGCAGCGGTGCAGGGCTACTCTCTGGAAACACCATATATTTT | CASSGAGLLSGNTIYF | TRBV11-1 | NA | NA | TRBJ1-3
TGCGCCAGCAGCTTGTTTAACACGAACACTGAAGCTTTCTTT | CASSLFNTNTEAFF | TRBV5-1 | once | NA | TRBJ1-1
TGTGCCAGCAGCGCGCCCCGGTCGTGGGCCAAGGGCGAGCAGTTCTTC | CASSAPRSWAKGEQFF | TRBV7-2 | NA | NA | TRBJ2-1
TGTGCCAGCAGCCAAGCGCGGGGGGCGTGGGGCGAGCAGTACTTC | CASSQARGAWGEQYF | TRBV7-2 | once | TRBD2 | TRBJ2-7
TGTGCCAGCGCCCCGCAGGGGAATGAAAAACTGTTTTTT | CASAPQGNEKLFF | TRBV6-5 | NA | NA | TRBJ1-4
TGTGCCAGCAGCTTAAATACAGGGGGTCTCGATGAGCAGTTCTTC | CASSLNTGGLDEQFF | TRBV7-8 | NA | TRBD1 | TRBJ2-1
TGTGCCAGCAGCTATACAGGTTACGAGCAGTACTTC | CASSYTGYEQYF | TRBV6-5 | NA | NA | TRBJ2-7
TGCGCCAGCAGCCGGGACAGCCTATACAATGAGCAGTTCTTC | CASSRDSLYNEQFF | TRBV5-1 | NA | TRBD1 | TRBJ2-1
TGTGCCAGTAGAACGACAGGGGCCGAGCAGTACTTC | CASRTTGAEQYF | TRBV2 | NA | TRBD1 | TRBJ2-7
TGCGCCAGCAGCTTGGCCGCGAACACAGATACGCAGTATTTT | CASSLAANTDTQYF | TRBV5-1 | NA | NA | TRBJ2-3
TGTGCCAGCAGCCAAATCATCAACAGGGGGCCGAATGAAAAACTGTTTTTT | CASSQIINRGPNEKLFF | TRBV3-1/TRBV3-2 | NA | TRBD1 | TRBJ1-4
TGCAGTGCTAGTCTCCCGGACAGGGGCGGGGAGCTGTTTTTT | CSASLPDRGGELFF | TRBV20-1 | NA | TRBD1 | TRBJ2-2
TGTGCCAGCAGCTTAGTCTCTGGCAGTATAATCCAGCCCCAGCATTTT | CASSLVSGSIIQPQHF | TRBV7-9 | NA | NA | TRBJ1-5